What follows are 22 T cell receptor beta chains derived from one specimen sequenced in a study of HIV-infected patients and healthy controls. cDNA was made from about 480 ng RNA using alpha and beta constant primers. Each of the alpha and beta chains got its own library through chain-specific third strand synthesis with indices. One entry per CDR3 protein, called by TCRdb with MiXCR from the 5' RACE reads. Here the sample spans about 10,000 distinct CDR3 sequences, approximately 5.9% being singletons. Follow-up blood was drawn about 14 weeks, roughly three months, after antiretroviral therapy began. Whole blood was used without fractionation, so all unsorted peripheral T cells were included. The material was blood, obtained during antiretroviral therapy. These receptors were obtained from an adult with HIV infection. The donor label of this sample is uncertain.

By its share, this clonotype is medium-sized. The rearrangement uses TRBV15 and TRBJ2-5; D is perhaps TRBD2 (5 bases). Between the trimmed V and J ends, which lost 5 bases and 1 base, there was a span of 8 bases. The length of the CDR3 is 13 residues. The V gene's germline CDR1 is LNHNV and CDR2 YYDKDF (reference sequence). CDR3 sequence: CATSGSFQETQYF. CDR3 coding DNA: TGTGCCACCAGCGGGAGTTTCCAAGAGACCCAGTACTTC.

This clonotype was seen many times. This chain uses TRBV7-9 with TRBJ2-5, with D perhaps matching TRBD1 (5 bases). The V end was cut by 5 bases, the J end by 2 bases, with 15 bases between. The V gene's germline CDR1 is SEHNR and CDR2 FQNEAQ (reference sequence). CDR3 length equals 15 residues. The CDR3, as DNA: TGTGCCAGCAGCCACACGATGACAGATCAAGAGACCCAGTACTTC. This codes for CASSHTMTDQETQYF.

This clonotype was observed at least ten times. The genes are TRBV19 and TRBJ2-3, with 7 bases aligning to TRBD2. The CDR3 spans 17 residues. The V gene's germline CDR1 is LNHDA and CDR2 SQIVND (reference sequence). V shed 1 base, J shed 2 bases, and the junction held 9 bases outside the gene matches. The CDR3 spells CASSIGGGGLYTDTQYF. In DNA form, the CDR3 reads TGTGCCAGTAGTATAGGCGGGGGTGGACTCTACACAGATACGCAGTATTTT.

This clonotype was seen many times. This chain links TRBV6-1 with TRBJ2-3; 10 bases agree with TRBD1. The CDR3 runs to 17 residues. J lost 3 bases, V lost 0 bases, and 6 bases had no gene match. From germline, CDR1 is MNHNS and CDR2 SASEGT. The CDR3 region is CASSEAFLDRGTDTQYF. DNA of the CDR3: TGTGCCAGCAGTGAAGCCTTCCTGGACAGGGGGACAGATACGCAGTATTTT.

This clonotype was detected ten times or more. The chain carries TRBV5-1 and TRBJ1-1; TRBD1 is a possible D gene (5 bases). V was clipped by 4 bases and J by 3 bases, with 10 bases between them. This CDR3 comprises 13 residues. Germline V gene sequence: CDR1 SGHRS, CDR2 YFSETQ. In nucleotides, the CDR3 is TGCGCCAGCAGCCCTAGAGGGGACACTGAAGCTTTCTTT. It codes for CASSPRGDTEAFF.

This clonotype was observed many times. The V and J genes are TRBV30 and TRBJ1-1; 8 bases match TRBD1. With V trimmed by 3 bases and J by 5 bases, 11 bases remained unmatched. This CDR3 contains 15 residues. The germline V gene has CDR1 GTSNPN and CDR2 SVGIG (reference sequence). The CDR3 loop is CAWRPIQGVGTEAFF. The CDR3 coding sequence is TGTGCCTGGAGGCCAATACAGGGGGTGGGAACTGAAGCTTTCTTT.

This clonotype has just a few counts. V usage is TRBV11-2 and J usage is TRBJ1-1, with 11 bases that match TRBD1. The CDR3 is made up of 15 amino acids. J was trimmed by 4 bases and V by 4 bases; bases with no gene match: 5. Looked up from germline, CDR1 is SGHAT and CDR2 is FQNNGV. This CDR3 is CASSSRTGGGTEAFF. CDR3 bases: TGTGCCAGCAGCTCTCGGACAGGGGGCGGCACTGAAGCTTTCTTT.

The table lists this clonotype with many counts. V and J are TRBV29-1 and TRBJ1-1; D remains unclear. The germline V gene has CDR1 SQVTM and CDR2 ANQGSEA. V gave up 0 bases and J gave up 5 bases, with 10 bases separating them. This CDR3 has 13 amino acids. CDR3 loop: CSVEDGEGTEAFF. Here the CDR3 DNA reads TGCAGCGTTGAAGATGGGGAGGGAACTGAAGCTTTCTTT.

This clonotype has a count of ten or more. This chain uses TRBV7-2 with TRBJ2-3; D is possibly TRBD1 (7 bases). The V end was cut by 5 bases, the J end by 4 bases, with 13 bases between. Germline CDR1 is SGHTA and CDR2 is FQGNSA. CDR3 size: 14 residues. CDR3 protein: CASSRTGEADTQYF. CDR3 coding DNA: TGTGCCAGCAGCCGTACAGGGGAGGCAGATACGCAGTATTTT.

This clonotype has a handful of counts. The gene calls are TRBV6-6 and TRBJ2-2; TRBD1 matches 10 bases. With 10 bases clipped from V and 0 bases from J, the junction kept 8 bases outside the gene matches. CDR1 is MNHNY, CDR2 SVGAGI, per germline (reference sequence). This CDR3 is built from 16 residues. The CDR3, as DNA: TGTGCCACCCCCCGGGACAGGGGCCCGAACACCGGGGAGCTGTTTTTT. This sequence encodes CATPRDRGPNTGELFF.

This clonotype has at least ten counts. The chain recombines TRBV2 with TRBJ2-3; TRBD2 agrees at 10 bases. Germline lookup yields CDR1 SNHLY and CDR2 FYNNEI. The CDR3 sequence is 16 residues long. The junction had 7 bases not matched to a gene; V was cut back by 5 bases and J by 2 bases. The CDR3 coding sequence is TGTGCCAGCAGTATACTAGCGGGACCTGCCACAGATACGCAGTATTTT. Encoded protein: CASSILAGPATDTQYF.

This clonotype has at least ten counts. The chain uses TRBV7-8 and TRBJ2-7; TRBD1 or TRBD2 may be the D gene (6 bases each). V was clipped by 5 bases and J by 4 bases, with 18 bases between them. The germline gives CDR1 SGHVS, CDR2 FQNEAQ. CDR3 length equals 15 residues. Written as DNA, the CDR3 is TGTGCCAGCAGCCCCGCGGGACAAAACCGATACGAGCAGTACTTC. This encodes CASSPAGQNRYEQYF.

This clonotype was picked up many times. The chain carries TRBV4-2 and TRBJ2-7, with 7 bases identical to TRBD1. The V gene's germline CDR1 is LGHNA and CDR2 YNFKEQ. Losses at the gene ends were 5 bases for V and 3 bases for J; bases not matched to a gene: 7. The CDR3 extends over 14 amino acids. The CDR3 spells CASSYTGQSYEQYF. DNA of the CDR3: TGTGCCAGCAGCTACACGGGACAGAGCTACGAGCAGTACTTC.

This clonotype was counted only a few times. The chain carries TRBV7-2 and TRBJ2-3, with TRBD2 as a possible D gene (5 bases). The CDR3 totals 15 residues. The V gene's germline CDR1 is SGHTA and CDR2 FQGNSA. The V and J ends lost 4 bases and 2 bases respectively, with 13 bases between them. CDR3 sequence: CASSSAGSNTDTQYF. The CDR3 region has the DNA TGTGCCAGCAGCTCTGCGGGCAGCAACACAGATACGCAGTATTTT.

This clonotype counts as medium-sized (0.01 to 0.1%). CDR3 DNA sequence: TGTGCCAGCAGCGAGGGACTTTTAAGCTCCTACGAGCAGTACTTC. It translates to CASSEGLLSSYEQYF. V is TRBV2 and J is TRBJ2-7; possible D gene TRBD2, 6 bases. V shed 6 bases and J shed 0 bases, with 15 bases lying between them. This CDR3 has 15 residues. Looked up from germline, CDR1 is SNHLY and CDR2 is FYNNEI.

This clonotype was seen many times. The rearrangement uses TRBV29-1 and TRBJ1-2; D is ambiguous. This CDR3 spans 13 amino acids. The germline gives CDR1 SQVTM, CDR2 ANQGSEA. V was trimmed by 4 bases and J by 4 bases, leaving 13 bases between them. As DNA, the CDR3 is TGCAGCGTTGCACAGACAAGTTTCTATGGCTACACCTTC. Its protein product is CSVAQTSFYGYTF.

This clonotype was recorded at least ten times. The gene calls are TRBV29-1 and TRBJ2-4, with D uncertain. The germline CDR1 and CDR2 sequences are SQVTM and ANQGSEA. This CDR3 has 12 residues. V lost 7 bases to trimming and J lost 6 bases, with 13 bases between them. CDR3 protein: CSGGRDSNIQYF. The CDR3 bases are TGCAGCGGGGGAAGGGATTCAAACATTCAGTACTTC.

This clonotype showed up many times. The chain couples TRBV3-1 to TRBJ2-7; 16 nucleotides match TRBD2. V gave up 3 bases and J gave up 1 base; unmatched junction bases: 9. The CDR3 has 19 amino acids. CDR1 LGHDT and CDR2 YNNKEL come from the germline V gene (reference sequence). CDR3 sequence: CASSQSPGLAGGYSYEQYF. CDR3 nucleotides: TGTGCCAGCAGCCAGTCACCGGGACTAGCGGGAGGGTATTCCTACGAGCAGTACTTC.

This clonotype was seen more than once but under ten times. A read error may be the cause here, since a much bigger clone is one base away. The gene calls are TRBV6-2 or TRBV6-3 and TRBJ1-1; no clear D gene. V was cut by 3 bases and J by 7 bases, with 12 bases left in between. Looked up from germline, CDR1 is MNHEY and CDR2 is SVGEGT. This CDR3 contains 13 residues. CDR3 residues: CASSYGGVVEAFF. In DNA form, the CDR3 reads TGTGCCAGCAGTTATGGTGGGGTTGTTGAAGCTTTCTTT.

The chain is built from TRBV10-2 and TRBJ2-5; the D is unclear. The CDR3 runs to 14 residues. The V gene's germline CDR1 is WSHSY and CDR2 SAAADI. Deletions cut 2 bases from V and 7 bases from J, with 14 bases between. CDR3 coding DNA: TGCGCCAGCAGTGAGCCAAGACTCGCCGGGACCCAGTACTTC. Translating it yields CASSEPRLAGTQYF.

The table lists this clonotype with many counts. The rearrangement uses TRBV20-1 and TRBJ1-1, with D possibly being TRBD1 (5 bases). From germline, CDR1 is DFQATT and CDR2 SNEGSKA (reference sequence). Trimming removed 5 bases at V and 0 bases at J, with 22 bases between. This CDR3 has 17 residues. The CDR3 DNA reads TGCAGTGCTGCGTCCGGTGGGAGGGGAAAGATGAACACTGAAGCTTTCTTT. It translates to CSAASGGRGKMNTEAFF.

Ten or more counts support this clonotype. This rearrangement joins TRBV20-1 to TRBJ1-5; TRBD1 matches at 8 bases. CDR1 and CDR2 (germline): DFQATT, SNEGSKA (reference sequence). This CDR3 region has 16 residues. Losses at the gene ends were 5 bases for V and 0 bases for J; bases not matched to a gene: 9. This chain's CDR3 is CSAARQGALSNQPQHF. The CDR3 DNA reads as TGCAGTGCTGCCCGCCAGGGGGCCCTTAGCAATCAGCCCCAGCATTTT.